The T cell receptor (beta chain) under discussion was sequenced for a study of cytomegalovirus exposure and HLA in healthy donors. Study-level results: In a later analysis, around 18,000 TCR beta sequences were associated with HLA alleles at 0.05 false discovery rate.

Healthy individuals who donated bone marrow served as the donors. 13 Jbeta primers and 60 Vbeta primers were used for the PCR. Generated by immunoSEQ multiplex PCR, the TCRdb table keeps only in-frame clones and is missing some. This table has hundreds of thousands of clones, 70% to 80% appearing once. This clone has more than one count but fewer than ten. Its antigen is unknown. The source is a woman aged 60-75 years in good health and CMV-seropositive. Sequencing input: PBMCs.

The CDR3 region is CASSTGGGSGSSPLHF. CDR3 DNA: TGTGCCAGCAGTACGGGGGGTGGGTCAGGGAGTTCACCCCTCCACTTT. The chain combines TRBV28 with TRBJ1-6; TRBD1 is a possible D gene (5 bases). This CDR3 is 16 amino acids long. Trimming removed 5 bases from V and 9 bases from J, with 20 bases in between. Germline V CDR1 and CDR2: MDHEN, SYDVKM.